Reported below is one T cell receptor beta chain. Per the original data handling: Estimated nucleated cell counts came from reference gene primer amplification. Sequenced by immunoSEQ multiplex PCR; TCRdb stores in-frame clones only, minus some. V and J calls and clone size are copied from that table; D and trimming were computed from the DNA. The profile shows about 190,000 clones, 80% to 85% of them singletons. V was pared by 0 bases and J by 7 bases, with 7 bases of the junction left unmatched. CDR3 length: 15 residues. CDR1 is SGHRS and CDR2 is YFSETQ in the germline V gene. The data originate from a study of blood T cell repertoires in COVID-19.

The sample comprised peripheral blood. V gene TRBV5-1 combines with J gene TRBJ2-1; TRBD2 matches 7 bases. This sequence originates from a human donor in a cohort sampled during active COVID-19. CDR3 DNA sequence: TGCGCCAGCAGCTTGGTCGCGGGAGCAGAAAATGAGCAGTTCTTC. It codes for CASSLVAGAENEQFF.